The source of this T cell receptor beta chain is a study of T cells in Graves' hyperthyroidism and ophthalmopathy. General study results and limits: Blood also held most thyroid clonotypes expanded beyond 0.001.

This CDR3 has 15 residues. Germline-derived CDR1 and CDR2 are SEHNR and FQNEAQ (reference sequence). This clonotype was counted only a few times. Antigen unknown. At one boundary the junction diverges from the germline segment, which might be a read error. Amplified TCR beta CDR3 regions came from RNA transcripts. The HTBI primer set was used in a first-round RT-PCR of the TCR CDR3. TCRdb itself ran the multiplex PCR reads through MiXCR, one entry per CDR3 protein. The repertoire holds fewer than 450,000 distinct CDR3 sequences, with about 18% as singletons. Sequencing was performed on blood. The origin of this receptor is a woman between 25 and 40 years old with Graves' hyperthyroidism that later progressed to Graves' ophthalmopathy. The rearrangement links TRBV7-9 to TRBJ1-4, with D possibly TRBD1 on 6 matching bases. DNA for the CDR3: TGTGCCGGCAGCCCACCCGGGGGCCCGGGTGAAAAACTGTTTTTT. Its translation is CAGSPPGGPGEKLFF.